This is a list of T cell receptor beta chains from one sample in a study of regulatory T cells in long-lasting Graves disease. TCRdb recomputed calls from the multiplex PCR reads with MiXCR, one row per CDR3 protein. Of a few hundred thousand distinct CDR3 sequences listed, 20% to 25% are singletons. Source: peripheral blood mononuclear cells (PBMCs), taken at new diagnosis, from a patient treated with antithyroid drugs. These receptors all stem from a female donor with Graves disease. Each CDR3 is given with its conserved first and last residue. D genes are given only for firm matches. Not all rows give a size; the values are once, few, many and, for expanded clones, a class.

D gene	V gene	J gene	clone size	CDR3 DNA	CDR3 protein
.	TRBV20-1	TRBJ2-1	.	TGCAGTGCTCATATCGGTAATGAGCAGTTCTTC	CSAHIGNEQFF
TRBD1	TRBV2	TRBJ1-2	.	TGTGCCAGCAGTGAGGACAGGGGCGGCGCCTATGGCTACACCTTC	CASSEDRGGAYGYTF
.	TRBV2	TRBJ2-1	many	TGTGCCAGCAGTGAGGGGCGGACGGGGCTCAATGAGCAGTTCTTC	CASSEGRTGLNEQFF
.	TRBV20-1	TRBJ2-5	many	TGCAGTGCTAGAGTGGTAGGCCAAGAGACCCAGTACTTC	CSARVVGQETQYF
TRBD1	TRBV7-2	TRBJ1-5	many	TGTGCCAGCAGCAGTAAGACAGGGGACAATCAGCCCCAGCATTTT	CASSSKTGDNQPQHF
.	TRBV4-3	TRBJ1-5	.	TGCGCCAGCAGCCATCCGACACCCCATCAGCCCCAGCATTTT	CASSHPTPHQPQHF
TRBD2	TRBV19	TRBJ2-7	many	TGTGCCAGTAGTAAAGGACTAGCGTCAACCGGCGAGCAGTACTTC	CASSKGLASTGEQYF
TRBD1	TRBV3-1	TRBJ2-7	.	TGTGCCAGCAGCCCCCGGGACAGGGCGGACGAGCAGTACTTC	CASSPRDRADEQYF
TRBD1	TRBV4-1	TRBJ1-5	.	TGCGCCAGCAGCCAAAGGGACAGGGTAAATCAGCCCCAGCATTTT	CASSQRDRVNQPQHF
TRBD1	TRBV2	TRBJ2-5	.	TGTGCCAGCAGTGACACAGGGGGCCGAAGAGAGACCCAGTACTTC	CASSDTGGRRETQYF
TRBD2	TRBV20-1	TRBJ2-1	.	TGCAGTGCTGAGACTAGCGGGAGGGCCATCAATGAGCAGTTCTTC	CSAETSGRAINEQFF
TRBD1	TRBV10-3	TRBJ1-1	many	TGTGCCATTGGGACAGGGGGCGATAACACTGAAGCTTTCTTT	CAIGTGGDNTEAFF
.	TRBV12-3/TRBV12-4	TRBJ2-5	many	TGTGCCAGCACCCACGGGGGTCCCCAAGAGACCCAGTACTTC	CASTHGGPQETQYF
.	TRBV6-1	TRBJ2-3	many	TGTGCCAGCAGCCTCCGGGGGGCCAAAGATACGCAGTATTTT	CASSLRGAKDTQYF
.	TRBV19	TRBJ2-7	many	TGTGCCAGTAGCCCCGCCGGATTGGGGTCGACCTACGAGCAGTACTTC	CASSPAGLGSTYEQYF
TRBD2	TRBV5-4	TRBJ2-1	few	TGTGCCAGCAGCTACGTAGCGGGGGACCACAATGAGCAGTTCTTC	CASSYVAGDHNEQFF
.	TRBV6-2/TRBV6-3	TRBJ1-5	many	TGTGCCAGCAGCCCGGAGGAGGGGGGTCAGCCCCAGCATTTT	CASSPEEGGQPQHF
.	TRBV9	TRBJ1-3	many	TGTGCCAGCAGTACTGATTCCGGGTCTTCTGGAAACACCATATATTTT	CASSTDSGSSGNTIYF
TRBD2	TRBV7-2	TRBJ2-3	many	TGTGCGAGCGGGAGGGCCACAGATACGCAGTATTTT	CASGRATDTQYF
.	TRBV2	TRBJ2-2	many	TGTGCCAGCAGTTCAGGGGTCGGGGAGCTGTTTTTT	CASSSGVGELFF
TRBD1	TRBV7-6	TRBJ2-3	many	TGTGCCAGCAGCGCGGGACAGGGGGCAATAGATACGCAGTATTTT	CASSAGQGAIDTQYF
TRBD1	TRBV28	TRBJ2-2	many	TGTGCCAGTCGGACAGGGACCGGGGAGCTGTTTTTT	CASRTGTGELFF
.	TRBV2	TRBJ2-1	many	TGTGCCAGCACCTCGAACCAACAGGTTAGGAATGAGCAGTTCTTC	CASTSNQQVRNEQFF
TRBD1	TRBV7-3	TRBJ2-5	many	TGTGCCAGCAGCTCAGGACAGGGCCAGACCCAGTACTTC	CASSSGQGQTQYF
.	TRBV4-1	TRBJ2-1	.	TGCGCCAGCAGCCAAGCTGAACTAGTCAGGGCTACTGAGCAGTTCTTC	CASSQAELVRATEQFF
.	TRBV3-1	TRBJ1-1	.	TGTGCCAGCAGCCTGGCGGCGAACACTGAAGCTTTCTTT	CASSLAANTEAFF
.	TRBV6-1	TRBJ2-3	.	TGTGCCAGCAGTAGGGACCGCGACACAGATACGCAGTATTTT	CASSRDRDTDTQYF
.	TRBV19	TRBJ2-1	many	TGTGCCAGTAGTATAGGTGGCGGGACTTACTACAATGAGCAGTTCTTC	CASSIGGGTYYNEQFF
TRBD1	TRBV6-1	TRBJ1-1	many	TGTGCCAGCAGTCGACGTCAACAGGGGGACACTGAAGCTTTCTTT	CASSRRQQGDTEAFF
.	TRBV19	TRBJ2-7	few	TGTGCCAGTACGGCAGGGCAACCCTACGAGCAGTACTTC	CASTAGQPYEQYF
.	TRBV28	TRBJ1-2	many	TGTGCCAGCAGTTTGAACGGGAACTATGGCTACACCTTC	CASSLNGNYGYTF
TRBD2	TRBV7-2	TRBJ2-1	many	TGTGCCAGCAGCTTTGGGCGGGAGAACAATGAGCAGTTCTTC	CASSFGRENNEQFF
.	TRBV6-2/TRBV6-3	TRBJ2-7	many	TGTGCCAGCAGTTACACTGCGAGCTCCTACGAGCAGTACTTC	CASSYTASSYEQYF
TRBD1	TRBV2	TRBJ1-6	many	TGTGCCAGCACCCCAGGGGGGGGGAGCTCCTATAATTCACCCCTCCACTTT	CASTPGGGSSYNSPLHF
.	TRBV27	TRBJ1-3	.	TGCGCCAGCAGCCAAGGAGGGGACGGAAACACCATATATTTT	CASSQGGDGNTIYF
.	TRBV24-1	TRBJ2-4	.	TGTGCCACCAGTGAGAAAAACATTCAGTACTTC	CATSEKNIQYF
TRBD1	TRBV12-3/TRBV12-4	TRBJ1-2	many	TGTGCCAGCAGTTTATCGATAGGGGGCGATGGCTACACCTTC	CASSLSIGGDGYTF
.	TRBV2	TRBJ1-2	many	TGTGCCAGCAGCTGGAGGGACGTAGGGGGCTACACCTTC	CASSWRDVGGYTF
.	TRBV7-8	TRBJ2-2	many	TGTGCCAGCAGCCTCCGTGGCGGAAAGACGAACACCGGGGAGCTGTTTTTT	CASSLRGGKTNTGELFF
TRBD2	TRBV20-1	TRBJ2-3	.	TGCAGTGCTAGGTTACCGCGGGGGACGCAGTATTTT	CSARLPRGTQYF